Sequencing of this T cell receptor beta chain was carried out in a study of CD8 T cells in Susac syndrome. General study findings and limits: By the study's own acknowledgment, its TCR sequencing and HLA analysis included relatively few individuals.

The study sequenced TCR beta in blood CD8+ and CD4+ T cells. A word on this clonotype: What it binds is not known.

Random hexamers were used to reverse transcribe roughly 0.45 to 1 ug of RNA. TCR beta CDR3 was amplified by immunoSEQ multiplex PCR. This amplification extended across 54 Vbeta and 13 Jbeta segments. MiXCR, run by TCRdb on the immunoSEQ multiplex PCR reads, gives a single entry per CDR3 protein. The profile covers 150,000 to 200,000 distinct CDR3 sequences, with about 93% appearing a single time and about 0.14% taken by the ten largest. The sequenced sample consisted of CD4+ T cells from PBMCs. This TCR derives from a human donor in good health.

CDR3 protein: CASSQARWGAARTYTEAFF. CDR3 nucleotide sequence: TGTGCCAGCAGCCAAGCACGCTGGGGGGCAGCCAGAACTTACACTGAAGCTTTCTTT. V is TRBV3-1 and J is TRBJ1-1; tentative D call: TRBD1 (6 bases). V gave up 1 base and J gave up 3 bases, with 24 bases separating them. Germline CDR1 is LGHDT and CDR2 is YNNKEL (reference sequence). The CDR3 length is 19 residues.